These 22 T cell receptor beta chains were sequenced from one sample in a study of blood T cell repertoires in COVID-19. Profiled with immunoSEQ multiplex PCR; TCRdb holds only in-frame clones, not every one. Of under 150,000 clones detected, roughly 84% appear once; the ten largest clones hold approximately 4%. Input material: PBMCs or T cells enriched from blood (not recorded which). These receptors were collected from a man aged 50-60 years in a cohort exposed to, infected with or recovered from COVID-19 (not recorded which).

This chain joins TRBV10-1 and TRBJ2-1; possibly TRBD1 for D (7 bases). This CDR3 is 17 amino acids long. CDR1 WNHNN and CDR2 SYGVQD come from the germline V gene (reference sequence). Trimming stripped 4 bases from V and 3 bases from J, with 19 bases between. The CDR3 loop reads CASSGDSGGAFYNEQFF. As DNA, the CDR3 is TGCGCCAGCAGTGGGGACTCAGGGGGAGCTTTCTACAATGAGCAGTTCTTC.

CDR3 DNA sequence: TGTGCCAGCAGTTTTCGGGGTACCGTAGGGGGGGACGGACAGCCCCAGCATTTT. It codes for CASSFRGTVGGDGQPQHF. This chain links TRBV27 with TRBJ1-5; tentative D call: TRBD1 (6 bases). In germline, CDR1 is MNHEY, CDR2 SMNVEV (reference sequence). This CDR3 is 18 amino acids long. The germline V and J ends were trimmed by 3 bases and 7 bases, with 25 bases remaining between them.

J is TRBJ1-1 and V is TRBV5-1; D is undetermined. Trimming took 0 bases from V and 1 from J, leaving 7 bases between them. Germline-derived CDR1 and CDR2 are SGHRS and YFSETQ. The CDR3 is 14 residues long. The CDR3 DNA sequence: TGCGCCAGCAGCTTGGGGGCCGGGAACACTGAAGCTTTCTTT. As protein: CASSLGAGNTEAFF. The full variable domain, completed using reference TRBV5-1 and TRBJ1-1, is KAGVTQTPRYLIKTRGQQVTLSCSPISGHRSVSWYQQTPGQGLQFLFEYFSETQRNKGNFPGRFSGRQFSNSRSEMNVSTLELGDSALYLCASSLGAGNTEAFFGQGTRLTVV.

This clone was seen once. This chain connects TRBV13 to TRBJ2-7; TRBD1 agrees at 9 bases. CDR1 and CDR2 (germline): PRHDT, FYEKMQ (reference sequence). With 4 bases clipped from V and 0 bases from J, the junction kept 4 bases outside the gene matches. The CDR3 is 15 residues long. The CDR3 region is CASSSGQGFSYEQYF. Written as DNA, the CDR3 is TGTGCCAGCAGCTCGGGACAGGGTTTCTCCTACGAGCAGTACTTC.

V and J are TRBV6-6 and TRBJ1-5, with D maybe TRBD1 (5 bases). CDR1 MNHNY and CDR2 SVGAGI come from the germline V gene (reference sequence). V gave up 7 bases and J gave up 4 bases, with 14 bases separating them. This CDR3 comprises 14 residues. Here the CDR3 reads CASTSGFGNQPQHF. The CDR3 nucleotides read TGTGCCAGCACCTCAGGGTTTGGGAATCAGCCCCAGCATTTT.

This clone was seen once. The V and J genes are TRBV7-7 and TRBJ2-5, with 9 bases matching TRBD2. Germline V gene lookup returns CDR1 SSHAT and CDR2 FNYEAQ (reference sequence). V gave up 1 base and J gave up 5 bases; unmatched junction bases: 5. There are 15 residues in the CDR3. CDR3 residues: CASSLGLAGQETQYF. The CDR3 DNA reads as TGTGCCAGCAGCTTAGGTCTAGCGGGGCAGGAGACCCAGTACTTC.

This clone was recorded only once. The chain links TRBV30 to TRBJ1-4; no reliable D call. The CDR3 spans 14 residues. V lost 2 bases and J 0 bases, leaving 7 bases between the germline ends. Germline V gene lookup returns CDR1 GTSNPN and CDR2 SVGIG (reference sequence). Here the CDR3 reads CAWSSPATNEKLFF. In nucleotides, the CDR3 is TGTGCCTGGAGTTCCCCGGCAACTAATGAAAAACTGTTTTTT.

V usage is TRBV18 and J usage is TRBJ1-3, with no clear D. Germline-derived CDR1 and CDR2 are KGHSH and LQKENI. CDR3 length equals 15 residues. The V end lost 3 bases, the J end lost 0 bases, and 9 bases lay between the germline ends. The CDR3 region is CASSPAGFSGNTIYF. The CDR3 bases are TGTGCCAGCTCACCGGCGGGGTTCTCTGGAAACACCATATATTTT.

The V gene is TRBV18, the J gene TRBJ2-5, with 9 bases lining up with TRBD2. This CDR3 spans 15 amino acids. Germline V gene lookup returns CDR1 KGHSH and CDR2 LQKENI. The junction had 7 bases not matched to a gene; V was cut back by 6 bases and J by 2 bases. CDR3 in DNA: TGTGCCAGCTCCAGGGCGCTAGCGGGGCAAGAGACCCAGTACTTC. Translated, it gives CASSRALAGQETQYF.

V usage is TRBV6-2 or TRBV6-3 and J usage is TRBJ2-2; D unresolved. The CDR3 spans 12 residues. The V and J ends lost 4 bases and 8 bases respectively, with 8 bases between them. Germline assignment: CDR1 MNHEY and CDR2 SVGEGT. In DNA form, the CDR3 reads TGTGCCAGCAGTTCCTCCGAGGGGGAGCTGTTTTTT. Translation gives CASSSSEGELFF.

This clone was seen once. The rearrangement joins TRBV3-1 (or the pseudogene TRBV3-2) to TRBJ2-3; 7 bases are a match to TRBD1. The CDR3 contains 14 residues. In germline, CDR1 is LGHDT, CDR2 YNNKEL (reference sequence). The trim removed 4 bases at V and 4 bases at J, leaving 5 bases unmatched. CDR3 DNA sequence: TGTGCCAGCAGCCTGAGACAGGGCTCAGATACGCAGTATTTT. This sequence encodes CASSLRQGSDTQYF.

V usage is TRBV5-1 and J usage is TRBJ1-1; no definite D call. The germline V gene encodes CDR1 SGHRS and CDR2 YFSETQ. Trimming removed 0 bases from V and 0 bases from J, with 3 bases in between. This CDR3 spans 13 amino acids. CDR3 nucleotide sequence: TGCGCCAGCAGCTTGGCCGTGAACACTGAAGCTTTCTTT. Translated, it gives CASSLAVNTEAFF.

V gene TRBV5-6 combines with J gene TRBJ2-1; TRBD2 matches 13 bases. Germline V gives CDR1 SGHDT, CDR2 YYEEEE. The ends lost 0 bases at V and 3 bases at J; junction bases unmatched: 0. CDR3 length: 16 residues. In nucleotides, the CDR3 is TGTGCCAGCAGCTTGGGACTAGCGGGGGGCTACAATGAGCAGTTCTTC. The encoded protein is CASSLGLAGGYNEQFF.

The J gene is TRBJ1-2, the V gene TRBV5-3; perhaps TRBD1 as D (5 bases). TRBV5-3 is marked as an open reading frame, function uncertain. With 4 bases removed from V and 8 bases from J, the gap between germline ends came to 12 bases. The CDR3 is made up of 12 amino acids. CDR3 nucleotide sequence: TGTGCCAGAAGCCGGTGGGGGGACGGCTACACCTTC. Translation gives CARSRWGDGYTF.

This clone showed up just once. V and J are TRBV3-1 (or the pseudogene TRBV3-2) and TRBJ2-3, with 7 bases aligning to TRBD2. Germline loops: CDR1 LGHDT, CDR2 YNNKEL (reference sequence). This CDR3 contains 18 residues. The J segment lost 3 bases and the V segment lost 0 bases, leaving 12 bases of the junction unmatched. CDR3 sequence reads: CASSQEELALYPTDTQYF. CDR3 DNA: TGTGCCAGCAGCCAAGAGGAACTAGCGCTCTACCCGACAGATACGCAGTATTTT.

The rearrangement links TRBV7-8 to TRBJ2-6; 7 bases agree with TRBD1. Trimming removed 4 bases from V and 2 bases from J; junction bases left unmatched: 2. CDR1 is SGHVS and CDR2 is FQNEAQ in the germline V gene. This CDR3 has 15 residues. The CDR3 protein is CASSSTGAGANVLTF. The CDR3 DNA reads as TGTGCCAGCAGCTCCACAGGGGCTGGGGCCAACGTCCTGACTTTC.

The chain has TRBV5-6 and TRBJ2-7; 9 positions agree with TRBD2. The germline V gene encodes CDR1 SGHDT and CDR2 YYEEEE. After removal of 5 bases from V and 1 base from J, the junction contained 10 bases not matched to a gene. The CDR3 extends over 16 amino acids. The CDR3 DNA sequence: TGTGCCAGCAGTTTTATTAGCGGGAGTGGTTCCTACGAGCAGTACTTC. Translation: CASSFISGSGSYEQYF.

The chain has TRBV7-7 and TRBJ2-3; TRBD2 agrees at 13 bases. Germline V CDR1 and CDR2: SSHAT, FNYEAQ (reference sequence). Trimming took 4 bases from V and 0 from J; bases not matched to a gene: 4. The CDR3 sequence is 17 residues long. The CDR3 DNA reads TGTGCCAGCAGCTCCGGACTAGCGGGGGTTAGCACAGATACGCAGTATTTT. Protein sequence: CASSSGLAGVSTDTQYF.

The J gene is TRBJ2-5, the V gene TRBV3-1 (or the pseudogene TRBV3-2), with 9 nucleotides matching TRBD1. The CDR3 runs to 15 residues. J gave up 1 base and V 4 bases, and 4 bases lay outside the gene matches. In germline, CDR1 is LGHDT, CDR2 YNNKEL (reference sequence). The CDR3 region has the DNA TGTGCCAGCAGCCTAGGGACAGGGACCCAAGAGACCCAGTACTTC. Protein: CASSLGTGTQETQYF.

The chain carries TRBV27 and TRBJ2-7; a possible D gene is TRBD1 (5 bases). In germline, CDR1 is MNHEY, CDR2 SMNVEV (reference sequence). V was shortened by 5 bases and J by 2 bases, with 13 bases between the two germline ends. The CDR3 sequence is 14 residues long. This CDR3 reads CASSQTVSTYEQYF. The CDR3 nucleotides are TGTGCCAGCAGTCAGACAGTTTCCACCTACGAGCAGTACTTC.

The chain uses TRBV19 and TRBJ1-2, with 9 positions matching TRBD1. Germline CDR1 reads LNHDA; CDR2 reads SQIVND (reference sequence). This CDR3 contains 15 residues. Losses at the gene ends were 9 bases for V and 7 bases for J; bases not matched to a gene: 15. The CDR3 DNA sequence: TGTGCCAGCATCAATTCCTTTACAGGGGGCATTGGCTACACCTTC. Protein: CASINSFTGGIGYTF.

This chain joins TRBV7-8 and TRBJ2-3, with 8 bases that match TRBD2. After removal of 5 bases from V and 6 bases from J, the junction contained 10 bases not matched to a gene. CDR1 and CDR2 (germline): SGHVS, FQNEAQ. The CDR3 length is 15 residues. The CDR3 spells CASSPWGSGKDTQYF. For the CDR3, the DNA is TGTGCCAGCAGCCCTTGGGGTAGCGGGAAGGATACGCAGTATTTT.